These 8 T cell receptor beta chains were all obtained from the same sample, sequenced in a study of T-cell reconstitution after alpha-beta-depleted transplantation in children. Researchers prepared the TCRbeta library using unique molecular identifiers, the study reports. TCRdb analysed the PCR reads with MiXCR anew, one entry per CDR3 protein. The table includes roughly 200,000 distinct CDR3 sequences, under 13% detected once. Specimen: PBMCs, collected before TCRalphabeta/CD19-depleted stem cell transplant. Receptors originate from a child younger than two with acute myeloid leukemia, due to receive a stem cell transplant.

This clonotype was seen repeatedly, ten times or more. The chain has TRBV6-5 and TRBJ2-7, with a tentative D call TRBD2 (6 bases). CDR3 length: 17 amino acids. Germline V gives CDR1 MNHEY, CDR2 SVGAGI. V lost 2 bases to trimming and J lost 6 bases, with 23 bases between them. The CDR3, as DNA: TGTGCCAGCAGTTACGGGAATCCGGGGGTGGGAGGCTCCGAGCAGTACTTC. It codes for CASSYGNPGVGGSEQYF.

This clonotype showed up many times. The chain recombines TRBV5-6 with TRBJ2-1; tentative D call: TRBD1 (6 bases). The CDR3 totals 14 residues. CDR1 is SGHDT, CDR2 YYEEEE, per germline. Deletions cut 5 bases from V and 4 bases from J, with 13 bases between. CDR3 sequence (DNA): TGTGCCAGCAGGCAACAGGGAGATTACAATGAGCAGTTCTTC. Amino acids: CASRQQGDYNEQFF.

In its sample, this clonotype was seen many times. The J gene is TRBJ1-2, the V gene TRBV10-1; D is unclear. Between the trimmed V and J ends, which lost 3 bases and 2 bases, there was a span of 7 bases. The CDR3 is made up of 13 amino acids. Germline V gene data show CDR1 as WNHNN and CDR2 as SYGVQD (reference sequence). This CDR3 is CASSERRNYGYTF. The CDR3 bases are TGCGCCAGCAGTGAACGTCGGAACTATGGCTACACCTTC.

The table lists this clonotype with a count of one. This chain links TRBV7-1 with TRBJ2-5; D is unclear. TRBV7-1 is an ORF, and what it does is uncertain. This CDR3 has 17 amino acids. Trimming stripped 3 bases from V and 4 bases from J, with 21 bases between. DNA of the CDR3: TGTGCCAGCAGCTCTTTGGTCGTGGGCCGACTTCGAGAGACCCAGTACTTC. Protein product: CASSSLVVGRLRETQYF.

The CDR3 region is CASSSTGRNTEAFF. For the CDR3, the DNA is TGTGCCAGCAGTTCGACGGGGAGGAACACTGAAGCTTTCTTT. V gene TRBV6-5 combines with J gene TRBJ1-1; D not resolved. Germline V gene data show CDR1 as MNHEY and CDR2 as SVGAGI. CDR3 length: 14 amino acids. Trimming took 4 bases from V and 1 from J, leaving 10 bases between them.

This sequence joins TRBV5-1 and TRBJ2-3; 7 bases line up with TRBD2. This CDR3 region has 14 residues. The V segment lost 7 bases and the J segment 4 bases; nucleotides outside the gene matches: 9. Germline CDR1 and CDR2: SGHRS and YFSETQ. DNA of the CDR3: TGCGCCAGCGAAAGCAGGGAGGGATCAGATACGCAGTATTTT. Translation gives CASESREGSDTQYF.

This clonotype was found a few times. The rearrangement uses TRBV7-6 and TRBJ2-1; 10 positions agree with TRBD2. The CDR3 has 18 residues. Germline V gene lookup returns CDR1 SGHVS and CDR2 FNYEAQ. The V and J ends lost 3 bases and 6 bases, in that order; junction bases with no gene match: 14. The CDR3 DNA is TGTGCCAGCAGCTTTACAGCGGGAGGGCAAGGGGGAGGCAATGAGCAGTTCTTC. Translation gives CASSFTAGGQGGGNEQFF.

This chain joins TRBV10-3 and TRBJ1-6, with 9 bases that match TRBD1. CDR3 length: 17 amino acids. The V gene's germline CDR1 is ENHRY and CDR2 SYGVKD. V shed 0 bases, J shed 7 bases, and the junction held 7 bases outside the gene matches. CDR3 nucleotide sequence: TGTGCCATCAGTGAGTCGAGGGGACAGGGCCCAAATTCACCCCTCCACTTT. This codes for CAISESRGQGPNSPLHF.